This T cell receptor beta chain was captured in a study of OX40 agonist ivuxolimab in advanced cancers. Study-level background: In this trial design, patients received ivuxolimab intravenously at 0.01 to 10 mg/kg every 2 weeks. Subjects had a mean age of roughly 57 years, with a range of about 23 to 85; roughly 83% were male. Study-wide findings and caveats: At doses 0.1 to 3.0 mg/kg, CD4+ and CD8+ clones expanded.

Sequencing used immunoSEQ multiplex PCR; TCRdb keeps in-frame clones, though not all of them. The sample holds 65,000 to 85,000 clones, 75% to 90% seen once. With respect to this clone: The antigen is undetermined.

The CDR3 is made up of 13 amino acids. Germline V CDR1 and CDR2: SGHTA, FQGTGA. Between the trimmed V and J ends, which lost 5 bases and 7 bases, there was a span of 9 bases. The V gene is TRBV7-3, the J gene TRBJ1-6; D is unclear. This receptor was obtained from an adult with an advanced solid tumor such as melanoma, head and neck, liver or kidney cancer. The sequenced sample was CD4+ or CD8+ T cells sorted from blood, obtained in a trial of the OX40 agonist ivuxolimab. The CDR3 is CASSPGRNSPLHF. The DNA for the CDR3 is TGTGCCAGCAGCCCCGGGAGGAATTCACCCCTCCACTTT.